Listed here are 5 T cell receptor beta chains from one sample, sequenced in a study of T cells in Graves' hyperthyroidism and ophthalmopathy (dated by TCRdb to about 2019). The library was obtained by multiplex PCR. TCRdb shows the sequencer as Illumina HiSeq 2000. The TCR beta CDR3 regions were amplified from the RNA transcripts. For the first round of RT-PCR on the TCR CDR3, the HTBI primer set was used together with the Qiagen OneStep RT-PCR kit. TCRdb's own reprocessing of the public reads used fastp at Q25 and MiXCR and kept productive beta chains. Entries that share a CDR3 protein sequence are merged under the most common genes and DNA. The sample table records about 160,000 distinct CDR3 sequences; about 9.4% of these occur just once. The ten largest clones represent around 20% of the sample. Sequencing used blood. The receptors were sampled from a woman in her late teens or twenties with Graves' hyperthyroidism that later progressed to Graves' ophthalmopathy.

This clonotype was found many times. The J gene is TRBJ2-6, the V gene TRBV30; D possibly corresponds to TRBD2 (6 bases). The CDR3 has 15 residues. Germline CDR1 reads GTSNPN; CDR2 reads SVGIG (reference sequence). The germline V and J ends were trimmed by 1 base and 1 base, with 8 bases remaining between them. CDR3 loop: CAWSGGESGANVLTF. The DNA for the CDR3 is TGTGCCTGGAGTGGGGGGGAATCTGGGGCCAACGTCCTGACTTTC.

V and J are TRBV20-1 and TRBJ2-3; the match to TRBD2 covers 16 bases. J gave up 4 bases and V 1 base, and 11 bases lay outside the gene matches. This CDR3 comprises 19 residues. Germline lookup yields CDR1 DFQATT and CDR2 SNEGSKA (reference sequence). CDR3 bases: TGCAGTGCTAGAGTCGGTCCGGGACTAGCGGGGGGGCGTGCAGATACGCAGTATTTT. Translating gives CSARVGPGLAGGRADTQYF.

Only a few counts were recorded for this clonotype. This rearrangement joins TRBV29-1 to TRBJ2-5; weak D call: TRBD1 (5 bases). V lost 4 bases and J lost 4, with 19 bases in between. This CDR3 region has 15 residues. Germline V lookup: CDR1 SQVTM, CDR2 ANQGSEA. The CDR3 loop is CSVATKGSSGETQYF. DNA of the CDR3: TGCAGCGTTGCTACTAAGGGGTCTAGTGGAGAGACCCAGTACTTC.

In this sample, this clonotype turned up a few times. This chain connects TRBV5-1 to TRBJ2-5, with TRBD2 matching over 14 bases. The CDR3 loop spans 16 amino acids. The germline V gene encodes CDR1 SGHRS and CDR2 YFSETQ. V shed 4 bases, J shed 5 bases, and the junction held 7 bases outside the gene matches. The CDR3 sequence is CASSGGLAGAGETQYF. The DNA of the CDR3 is TGCGCCAGCAGCGGGGGACTAGCGGGAGCTGGTGAGACCCAGTACTTC. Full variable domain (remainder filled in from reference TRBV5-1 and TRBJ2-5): KAGVTQTPRYLIKTRGQQVTLSCSPISGHRSVSWYQQTPGQGLQFLFEYFSETQRNKGNFPGRFSGRQFSNSRSEMNVSTLELGDSALYLCASSGGLAGAGETQYFGPGTRLLVL.

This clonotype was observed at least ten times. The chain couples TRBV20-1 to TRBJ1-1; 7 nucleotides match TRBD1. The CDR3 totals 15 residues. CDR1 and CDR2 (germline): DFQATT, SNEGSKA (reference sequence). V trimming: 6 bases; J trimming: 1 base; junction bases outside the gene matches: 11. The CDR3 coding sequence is TGCAGTGCCAAGGCCACCGGGACAGCGAACACTGAAGCTTTCTTT. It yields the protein CSAKATGTANTEAFF.